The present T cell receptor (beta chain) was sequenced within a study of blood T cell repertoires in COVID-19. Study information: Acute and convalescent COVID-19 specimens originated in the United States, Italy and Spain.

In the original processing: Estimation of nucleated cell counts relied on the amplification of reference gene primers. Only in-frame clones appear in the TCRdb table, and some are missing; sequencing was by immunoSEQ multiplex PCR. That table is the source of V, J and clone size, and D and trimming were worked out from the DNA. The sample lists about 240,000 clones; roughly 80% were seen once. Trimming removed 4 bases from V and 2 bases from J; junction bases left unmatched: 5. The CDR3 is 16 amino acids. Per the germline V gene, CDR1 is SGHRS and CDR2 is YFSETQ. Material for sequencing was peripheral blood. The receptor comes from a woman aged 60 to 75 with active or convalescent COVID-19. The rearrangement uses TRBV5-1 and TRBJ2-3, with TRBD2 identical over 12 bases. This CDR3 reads CASSPRTSGATDTQYF. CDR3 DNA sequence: TGCGCCAGCAGCCCGAGGACTAGCGGGGCCACAGATACGCAGTATTTT.